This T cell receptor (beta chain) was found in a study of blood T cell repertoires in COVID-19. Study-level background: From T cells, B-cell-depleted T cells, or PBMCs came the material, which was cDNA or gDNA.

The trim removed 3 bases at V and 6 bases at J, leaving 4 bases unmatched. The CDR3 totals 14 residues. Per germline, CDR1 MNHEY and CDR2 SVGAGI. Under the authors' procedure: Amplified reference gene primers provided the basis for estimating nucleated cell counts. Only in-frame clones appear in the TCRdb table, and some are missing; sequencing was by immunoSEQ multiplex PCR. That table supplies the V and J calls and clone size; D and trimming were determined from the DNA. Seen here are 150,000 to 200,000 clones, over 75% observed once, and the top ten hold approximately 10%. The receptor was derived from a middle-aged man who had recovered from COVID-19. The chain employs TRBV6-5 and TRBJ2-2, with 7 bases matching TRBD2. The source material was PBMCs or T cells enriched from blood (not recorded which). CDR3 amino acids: CASSYWGGPGELFF. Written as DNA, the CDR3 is TGTGCCAGCAGTTATTGGGGGGGACCCGGGGAGCTGTTTTTT.